A selection of T cell receptor beta chains follows, all from one sample in a study of shared clonotypes between healthy human individuals. Here immunoSEQ multiplex PCR was the method, and the copy in TCRdb shows in-frame clones only, minus some. The sample includes about 960,000 clones, over 60% seen only once; the top ten take around 1.4%. The sequencing sample was made of memory CD4+ T cells sorted from blood. These receptors came from a man aged 18 to 29 in good health. CDR3s include the opening cysteine and the closing phenylalanine or tryptophan. Each record gives: clone size, V gene, J gene, D gene, CDR3 DNA, CDR3 protein. A D gene is named only where the DNA matches it firmly. Clone size is stated in some rows and not others, as once, few, many or a class when expanded.

NA	TRBV2	TRBJ2-5	NA	TGTGCCAGCAGTGCTCGGAAAGAGACCCAGTACTTC	CASSARKETQYF
NA	TRBV28	TRBJ1-4	NA	TGTGCCAGCGCGAGGGTTGGAACTAATGAAAAACTGTTTTTT	CASARVGTNEKLFF
NA	TRBV19	TRBJ1-6	NA	TGTGCCAGTAGTATAGATTCAGGTATATCACCCCTCCACTTT	CASSIDSGISPLHF
NA	TRBV7-2	TRBJ1-6	TRBD1	TGTGCCAGCAGCTTCGGACAGGGGAGGACGAATTCACCCCTCCACTTT	CASSFGQGRTNSPLHF
NA	TRBV7-9	TRBJ1-2	NA	TGTGCCAGCAGCGGGCCCAACCCTGGCTACACCTTC	CASSGPNPGYTF
NA	TRBV5-1	TRBJ2-5	TRBD2	TGCGCCAGCAGCCTGTCTAGCGGCGAAGAGACCCAGTACTTC	CASSLSSGEETQYF
NA	TRBV6-1	TRBJ2-7	TRBD1	TGTGCCAGTCAAACAGGGGCCTCTAAGCTCTACGAGCAGTACTTC	CASQTGASKLYEQYF
NA	TRBV19	TRBJ2-1	NA	TGTGCCAGTAGTAGATCGACAGGTGGCCTTTACAATGAGCAGTTCTTC	CASSRSTGGLYNEQFF
once	TRBV18	TRBJ1-2	TRBD1	TGTGCCAGCTCACCTTCGCCACAGGGGGTACGGGGCTACACCTTC	CASSPSPQGVRGYTF
NA	TRBV5-1	TRBJ1-5	NA	TGCGCCAGCAGCTTGGGAACTTCCAATCAGCCCCAGCATTTT	CASSLGTSNQPQHF
NA	TRBV7-6	TRBJ2-5	NA	TGTGCCAGCAGCTTAGCGGGAGTATCAGAGACCCAGTACTTC	CASSLAGVSETQYF
few	TRBV6-1	TRBJ1-5	NA	TGTGCCAGCAGCGAAACGCGGGGGGGTCAGCCCCAGCATTTT	CASSETRGGQPQHF
NA	TRBV5-1	TRBJ2-7	NA	TGCGCCAGCAGACAGGGTTCCTACGAGCAGTACTTC	CASRQGSYEQYF
many	TRBV7-9	TRBJ1-1	NA	TGTGCCAGTGGGAGGGAAATGATCGGGACTTTCTTT	CASGREMIGTFF
NA	TRBV18	TRBJ2-3	TRBD1	TGTGCCAGCTCACCGAAGGGGACAGGGGGCATAGGTATGAATACGCAGTATTTT	CASSPKGTGGIGMNTQYF
NA	TRBV5-6	TRBJ2-7	TRBD1	TGTGCCAGCAGCGGGACAGGGTCCTACGAGCAGTACTTC	CASSGTGSYEQYF
NA	TRBV5-1	TRBJ2-1	TRBD1	TGCGCCAGCAGCTTGGGGACCAGACAGGGGGCGGATGAGCAGTTCTTC	CASSLGTRQGADEQFF
NA	TRBV10-3	TRBJ1-2	NA	TGTGCCATCAACGCAGGGGATTCATCGAACTATGGCTACACCTTC	CAINAGDSSNYGYTF
NA	TRBV7-2	TRBJ2-7	TRBD1	TGTGCCAGCGGCGTATCTCAGGGGGCGCAGTACTTC	CASGVSQGAQYF
few	TRBV10-1	TRBJ2-2	NA	TGCGCCAGCAGTGCGATTAAGGGGGACGCCGGGGAGCTGTTTTTT	CASSAIKGDAGELFF